This entry is about one T cell receptor (beta chain). TCRdb's table, derived via immunoSEQ multiplex PCR, lists solely in-frame clones and lacks some. The table lists approximately 840,000 clones, approximately 97% of them singletons. The data were taken from a study of shared clonotypes between healthy human individuals. V was cut by 6 bases and J by 0 bases, with 5 bases left in between. This CDR3 is built from 12 residues. Germline V gives CDR1 MNHEY, CDR2 SMNVEV (reference sequence). Naive CD8 cells were CD45RO-negative, positively selected for CCR7, excluding terminally differentiated effector memory CD45RA+ cells.

The sample comprised naive CD8+ T cells sorted from blood. The TCR originated in a man aged 25 to 40 in good health. V is TRBV27 and J is TRBJ1-1; D is ambiguous. CDR3 DNA: TGTGCCAGCAGGGGCTTGAACACTGAAGCTTTCTTT. This encodes CASRGLNTEAFF.